Listed here are 11 T cell receptor beta chains from one sample, sequenced in a study of T cell responses to AZD1222 COVID-19 vaccine. TCRdb's copy holds only in-frame clones and misses some; the assay was immunoSEQ multiplex PCR. Of over 100,000 clones listed, 90% are singletons. The source was peripheral blood, collected on day 0 of AZD1222 vaccination. These receptors all come from an adult in good health.

The chain is built from TRBV30 and TRBJ1-3, with D perhaps matching TRBD1 (5 bases). Trimming shortened V by 8 bases and J by 0 bases, and 8 bases separated the two germline ends. The V gene's germline CDR1 is GTSNPN and CDR2 SVGIG (reference sequence). The CDR3 runs 12 residues. The CDR3 here is CAGQDSGNTIYF. CDR3 bases: TGTGCCGGACAAGACTCTGGAAACACCATATATTTT.

This clone showed up just once. The DNA of the CDR3 is TGTGCCAGCAGTTGGCAGGGGTTCAATTCACCCCTCCACTTT. Translated: CASSWQGFNSPLHF. The rearrangement links TRBV6-5 to TRBJ1-6, with D possibly matching TRBD1 (6 bases). Per germline, CDR1 MNHEY and CDR2 SVGAGI. V gave up 4 bases and J gave up 7 bases, with 11 bases separating them. The CDR3 spans 14 residues.

The rearrangement joins TRBV5-6 to TRBJ2-1; D unclear. The germline V gene encodes CDR1 SGHDT and CDR2 YYEEEE. Trimming took off 5 bases at V and 0 bases at J, with 12 bases between the two ends. The CDR3 loop spans 15 amino acids. CDR3 coding DNA: TGTGCCAGCAGTGTGACCCCGAGCTCCTACAATGAGCAGTTCTTC. It codes for CASSVTPSSYNEQFF.

V gene TRBV4-3 combines with J gene TRBJ1-3; 10 bases fit TRBD1. CDR1 and CDR2 (germline): LGHNA, YSLEER. The V segment lost 4 bases and the J segment 2 bases; nucleotides outside the gene matches: 5. CDR3 length: 16 residues. CDR3 protein: CASSLLGQGAGNTIYF. The CDR3 coding sequence is TGCGCCAGCAGCCTCCTAGGACAGGGGGCTGGAAACACCATATATTTT.

The rearrangement links TRBV4-3 to TRBJ2-1; 11 nucleotides agree with TRBD2. The V gene end was trimmed by 1 base and the J gene end by 9 bases; junction bases not matched to a gene: 11. In germline, CDR1 is LGHNA, CDR2 YSLEER. This CDR3 is built from 17 residues. In DNA, the CDR3 is TGCGCCAGCAGCCAAGCCGTGACAGGTAGCGGGGGGGGTGAGCAGTTCTTC. It specifies CASSQAVTGSGGGEQFF.

The V gene is TRBV19, the J gene TRBJ1-1, with D hard to call. The CDR3 has 13 amino acids. Trimming left V 3 bases short and J 3 bases short, with 8 bases between. Per germline, CDR1 LNHDA and CDR2 SQIVND (reference sequence). For the CDR3, the DNA is TGTGCCAGTAGTATGGGAGGGCACACTGAAGCTTTCTTT. Translated, it gives CASSMGGHTEAFF.

The chain joins TRBV2 to TRBJ1-4; D not resolved. This CDR3 contains 13 residues. Trimming cost V 8 bases and J 10 bases, with 17 bases left between them. Germline-derived CDR1 and CDR2 are SNHLY and FYNNEI. For the CDR3, the DNA is TGTGCCAGCGCTCCTATCCCCCTGGGAAAACTGTTTTTT. It translates to CASAPIPLGKLFF.

Comment on this clone: An end of the junction does not agree with germline; a read error may underlie this. The chain has TRBV7-7 and TRBJ2-2; 10 nucleotides agree with TRBD1. CDR1 and CDR2 (germline): SSHAT, FNYEAQ (reference sequence). CDR3 length: 14 residues. The CDR3 DNA reads TGTGCTAGCAGCCGCGGGACAGGGGCCGGGGAGCTGTTTTTT. Its protein is CASSRGTGAGELFF.

The chain links TRBV27 to TRBJ1-2; D is ambiguous. CDR3 length: 12 residues. Germline V CDR1 and CDR2: MNHEY, SMNVEV (reference sequence). V lost 8 bases and J 5 bases, leaving 12 bases between the germline ends. The CDR3 DNA is TGTGCCAGCGGGCCCCACGGGTATGGCTACACCTTC. Residues: CASGPHGYGYTF.

CDR3 sequence reads: CASSPNSGQGNEKLFF. The CDR3 DNA is TGTGCCAGCAGCCCTAATTCGGGACAGGGGAATGAAAAACTGTTTTTT. J is TRBJ1-4 and V is TRBV5-4; 10 bases agree with TRBD1. V dropped 4 bases and J dropped 5; count of bases not matched to a gene: 8. There are 16 residues in the CDR3. Per germline, CDR1 SGHNT and CDR2 YYREEE (reference sequence). The complete variable domain, with remaining parts taken from reference TRBV5-4 and TRBJ1-4, reads ETGVTQSPTHLIKTRGQQVTLRCSSQSGHNTVSWYQQALGQGPQFIFQYYREEENGRGNFPPRFSGLQFPNYSSELNVNALELDDSALYLCASSPNSGQGNEKLFFGSGTQLSVL.

This chain uses TRBV27 with TRBJ2-5, with D perhaps matching TRBD1 (6 bases). The V and J ends lost 7 bases and 7 bases respectively, with 16 bases between them. Germline loops: CDR1 MNHEY, CDR2 SMNVEV (reference sequence). This CDR3 region has 13 residues. The CDR3 DNA reads as TGTGCCAGCACTCCCCGGGTGGACAGGACCCAGTACTTC. Its protein is CASTPRVDRTQYF.